The T cell receptor beta chain described here comes from a study of blood T cell repertoires in COVID-19. Assay used: immunoSEQ multiplex PCR; TCRdb lists only in-frame clones, some missing. This table holds roughly 86,000 clones, more than 75% found once. This CDR3 has 17 amino acids. J gave up 4 bases and V 1 base, and 4 bases lay outside the gene matches. Germline CDR1 reads SEHNR; CDR2 reads FQNEAQ (reference sequence). The V and J genes are TRBV7-9 and TRBJ2-6, with 10 bases aligning to TRBD1. Sequenced: peripheral blood. This clonotype was sampled from a human donor in a cohort sampled during active COVID-19. DNA for the CDR3: TGTGCCAGCAGCTTAGGACAGGGGGCGTCCGGGGCCAACGTCCTGACTTTC. It encodes CASSLGQGASGANVLTF.